This passage covers 19 T cell receptor beta chains from one sample sequenced in a study of OX40 agonist ivuxolimab in advanced cancers. TCRdb's copy holds only in-frame clones and misses some; the assay was immunoSEQ multiplex PCR. The sample lists about 91,000 clones; about 85% were seen once. The source was CD4+ or CD8+ T cells sorted from blood, collected in a trial of the OX40 agonist ivuxolimab. These receptors were taken from an adult with an advanced solid tumor such as melanoma, head and neck, liver or kidney cancer.

The chain carries TRBV19 and TRBJ2-2; D unclear. Germline loops: CDR1 LNHDA, CDR2 SQIVND (reference sequence). Trimming stripped 7 bases from V and 6 bases from J, with 6 bases between. The CDR3 covers 11 residues. CDR3 DNA sequence: TGTGCCAGTAAGAAGGCCGGGGAGCTGTTTTTT. Translated: CASKKAGELFF.

The J gene is TRBJ2-3, the V gene TRBV7-3; perhaps TRBD2 as D (6 bases). This CDR3 contains 14 residues. Germline CDR1 SGHTA, CDR2 FQGTGA. V lost 3 bases, J lost 2 bases, and 9 bases lay in between. DNA of the CDR3: TGTGCCAGCAGCTTTCCGGGGGACACAGATACGCAGTATTTT. It encodes CASSFPGDTDTQYF.

V is TRBV9 and J is TRBJ1-2; D remains unclear. Germline V lookup: CDR1 SGDLS, CDR2 YYNGEE. The CDR3 contains 14 residues. V gave up 4 bases and J gave up 7 bases, with 17 bases separating them. DNA of the CDR3: TGTGCCAGCAGCTATGCTAGCACGGGAGGTGGCTACACCTTC. Encoded protein: CASSYASTGGGYTF.

J is TRBJ2-7 and V is TRBV15, with 7 bases aligning to TRBD1. CDR3 length: 14 amino acids. Germline-derived CDR1 and CDR2 are LNHNV and YYDKDF (reference sequence). The V segment lost 5 bases and the J segment 5 bases; nucleotides outside the gene matches: 9. The CDR3 bases are TGTGCCACCAGCGACGGGACAGAATACCACGAGCAGTACGTC. Translated, it gives CATSDGTEYHEQYV.

This rearrangement joins TRBV18 to TRBJ2-3; D unresolved. The ends were cut back, 3 bases at V and 1 base at J, with 11 bases in the middle. CDR1 is KGHSH and CDR2 is LQKENI in the germline V gene. The CDR3 has 15 amino acids. CDR3 DNA sequence: TGTGCCAGCTCACCGTGGAGTCCCCGCACAGATACGCAGTATTTT. Translation: CASSPWSPRTDTQYF.

The chain uses TRBV9 and TRBJ1-2, with 8 bases aligning to TRBD1. CDR3 length: 15 residues. Germline CDR1 is SGDLS and CDR2 is YYNGEE. Unmatched junction bases numbered 15, after V lost 6 bases and J lost 8 bases. The CDR3 DNA reads TGTGCCAGCACGACAGGGGAGGGCCCATTAGGGGGCTACACCTTC. Amino acids: CASTTGEGPLGGYTF.

The V gene is TRBV5-4, the J gene TRBJ2-1; 9 bases are a match to TRBD1. Losses at the gene ends were 5 bases for V and 0 bases for J; bases not matched to a gene: 3. This CDR3 spans 15 amino acids. The germline V gene encodes CDR1 SGHNT and CDR2 YYREEE (reference sequence). CDR3: CASSRDRASYNEQFF. CDR3 bases: TGTGCCAGCAGTCGGGACAGGGCCTCCTACAATGAGCAGTTCTTC.

This clone was counted a single time. In the same sample, other DNA sequences code for this CDR3. The chain recombines TRBV28 with TRBJ2-3; 7 bases match TRBD2. The V and J ends lost 3 bases and 1 base, in that order; junction bases with no gene match: 7. This CDR3 has 16 amino acids. Germline V gives CDR1 MDHEN, CDR2 SYDVKM. CDR3 sequence: CASSFSGGAGTDTQYF. The CDR3 DNA is TGTGCCAGCAGTTTCTCGGGGGGTGCTGGCACAGATACGCAGTATTTT.

The V and J genes are TRBV20-1 and TRBJ2-7; D call uncertain. This CDR3 contains 11 residues. Trimming cost V 3 bases and J 2 bases, with 5 bases left between them. Looked up from germline, CDR1 is DFQATT and CDR2 is SNEGSKA (reference sequence). The CDR3 bases are TGCAGTGCTAGCAACCCCTACGAGCAGTACTTC. Translating gives CSASNPYEQYF.

The chain joins TRBV7-2 to TRBJ2-3; no definite D call. CDR1 is SGHTA, CDR2 FQGNSA, per germline. The CDR3 loop spans 12 amino acids. V shed 2 bases and J shed 4 bases, with 4 bases lying between them. The CDR3 DNA sequence: TGTGCCAGCAGCTTAATTCCAGATACGCAGTATTTT. Protein sequence: CASSLIPDTQYF. Supplemented by reference TRBV7-2 and TRBJ2-3, the full variable domain reads GAGVSQSPSNKVTEKGKDVELRCDPISGHTALYWYRQSLGQGLEFLIYFQGNSAPDKSGLPSDRFSAERTGGSVSTLTIQRTQQEDSAVYLCASSLIPDTQYFGPGTRLTVL.

This rearrangement joins TRBV9 to TRBJ2-2, with D hard to call. In germline, CDR1 is SGDLS, CDR2 YYNGEE. V was pared by 0 bases and J by 2 bases, with 14 bases between. The CDR3 is 17 amino acids. The CDR3 DNA sequence: TGTGCCAGCAGCGTAGGGGGTCCCAGTCTAAACACCGGGGAGCTGTTTTTT. Its protein product is CASSVGGPSLNTGELFF.

The chain has TRBV10-3 and TRBJ1-1; tentative D call: TRBD1 (6 bases). Trimming shortened V by 4 bases and J by 0 bases, and 9 bases separated the two germline ends. The germline V gene has CDR1 ENHRY and CDR2 SYGVKD. The CDR3 loop spans 14 amino acids. The CDR3 sequence is CAISGTAMNTEAFF. The CDR3 DNA sequence: TGTGCCATCAGTGGGACAGCCATGAACACTGAAGCTTTCTTT.

The V gene is TRBV15, the J gene TRBJ1-5; D gene unclear. V shed 0 bases and J shed 4 bases, with 7 bases lying between them. This CDR3 region has 14 residues. The V gene's germline CDR1 is LNHNV and CDR2 YYDKDF (reference sequence). CDR3 nucleotides: TGTGCCACCAGCAGAGATCCACGTAATCAGCCCCAGCATTTT. It specifies CATSRDPRNQPQHF.

In this sample, this clone turned up once. This chain links TRBV7-9 with TRBJ2-4; perhaps TRBD1 as D (6 bases). This CDR3 has 14 amino acids. Trimming stripped 2 bases from V and 1 base from J, with 6 bases between. Germline V lookup: CDR1 SEHNR, CDR2 FQNEAQ (reference sequence). CDR3 in DNA: TGTGCCAGCAGCTTACAGGGGGCCAAAAACATTCAGTACTTC. It specifies CASSLQGAKNIQYF.

The genes are TRBV19 and TRBJ2-5, with TRBD1 matching over 11 bases. This CDR3 contains 16 residues. Per the germline V gene, CDR1 is LNHDA and CDR2 is SQIVND (reference sequence). The V gene end was trimmed by 3 bases and the J gene end by 3 bases; junction bases not matched to a gene: 6. The CDR3, as DNA: TGTGCCAGTAGTATCAGGACAGGGGGCGGGAAAGAGACCCAGTACTTC. Translated: CASSIRTGGGKETQYF.

V gene TRBV10-3 combines with J gene TRBJ1-2; 10 nucleotides align to TRBD1. Trimming at V came to 0 bases and at J to 4 bases, leaving 2 bases not matched to a gene. This CDR3 is built from 15 residues. Germline V gives CDR1 ENHRY, CDR2 SYGVKD. The CDR3 loop reads CAISESTGGSYGYTF. For the CDR3, the DNA is TGTGCCATCAGTGAGTCGACAGGGGGCAGCTATGGCTACACCTTC.

V and J are TRBV27 and TRBJ2-2; tentatively, D is TRBD1 (5 bases). Germline assignment: CDR1 MNHEY and CDR2 SMNVEV (reference sequence). The CDR3 is 15 amino acids. V lost 6 bases, J lost 1 base, and 12 bases lay in between. CDR3 DNA: TGTGCCAGCAGGATCTTAGGGGTGAACACCGGGGAGCTGTTTTTT. Protein sequence: CASRILGVNTGELFF.

This clone appeared once. This sequence joins TRBV7-9 and TRBJ2-1; TRBD1 might be the D (5 bases). The CDR3 runs to 15 residues. CDR1 is SEHNR, CDR2 FQNEAQ, per germline (reference sequence). The V and J ends lost 2 bases and 6 bases respectively, with 14 bases between them. In DNA form, the CDR3 reads TGTGCCAGCAGCTTACCTGCAGGGCCGAGCAATGAGCAGTTCTTC. This sequence encodes CASSLPAGPSNEQFF.

The J gene is TRBJ1-5, the V gene TRBV7-2; D is perhaps TRBD1 (6 bases). From germline, CDR1 is SGHTA and CDR2 FQGNSA. The CDR3 contains 14 residues. Deletions cut 3 bases from V and 4 bases from J, with 10 bases between. DNA of the CDR3: TGTGCCAGCAGCTTGGACAGCCAAAATCAGCCCCAGCATTTT. Translation: CASSLDSQNQPQHF.